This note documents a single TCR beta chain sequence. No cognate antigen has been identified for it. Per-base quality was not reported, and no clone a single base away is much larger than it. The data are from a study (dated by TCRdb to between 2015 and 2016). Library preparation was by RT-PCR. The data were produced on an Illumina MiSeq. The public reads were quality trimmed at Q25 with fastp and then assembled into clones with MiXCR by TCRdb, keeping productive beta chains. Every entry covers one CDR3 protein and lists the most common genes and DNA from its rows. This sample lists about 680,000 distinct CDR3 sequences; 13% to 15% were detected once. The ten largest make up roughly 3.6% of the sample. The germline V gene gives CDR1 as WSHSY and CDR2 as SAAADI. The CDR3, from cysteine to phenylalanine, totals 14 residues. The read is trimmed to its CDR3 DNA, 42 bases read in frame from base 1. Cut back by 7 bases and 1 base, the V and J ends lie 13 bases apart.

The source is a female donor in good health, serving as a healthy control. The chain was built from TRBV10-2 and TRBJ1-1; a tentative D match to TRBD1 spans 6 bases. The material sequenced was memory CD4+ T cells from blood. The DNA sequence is TGCGCCAGCACCCTGCGAGGGGGGAACACTGAAGCTTTCTTT. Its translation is CASTLRGGNTEAFF.